This entry lists 26 T cell receptor beta chains sequenced from one sample in a study of T cell responses to AZD1222 COVID-19 vaccine. TCRdb keeps only in-frame clones here, not all; method: immunoSEQ multiplex PCR. Of around 91,000 clones listed, 80% to 95% are singletons. The specimen comprised peripheral blood, sampled 28 days after the second AZD1222 dose. The receptors originated from an adult who received the AZD1222 COVID-19 vaccine.

The rearrangement links TRBV7-2 to TRBJ1-5, with D unresolved. Germline V gene lookup returns CDR1 SGHTA and CDR2 FQGNSA. Trimming cost V 2 bases and J 9 bases, with 14 bases left between them. This CDR3 is built from 14 residues. CDR3 loop: CASSLLGGARPQHF. CDR3 in DNA: TGTGCCAGCAGCTTATTGGGAGGAGCTCGGCCCCAGCATTTT.

The V gene is TRBV7-9, the J gene TRBJ1-2; 9 positions match TRBD1. The V gene's germline CDR1 is SEHNR and CDR2 FQNEAQ (reference sequence). Trimming cost V 3 bases and J 6 bases; bases outside gene matches: 8. The CDR3 covers 15 residues. CDR3 DNA: TGTGCCAGCAGCTTGGGACAGGGACTAACGGATGGCTACACCTTC. Residues: CASSLGQGLTDGYTF.

The chain has TRBV5-1 and TRBJ2-1, with D maybe TRBD1 (5 bases). The V gene's germline CDR1 is SGHRS and CDR2 YFSETQ. Trimming left V 3 bases short and J 8 bases short, with 9 bases between. The CDR3 sequence is 12 residues long. CDR3 amino acids: CASSSQGDEQFF. As DNA, the CDR3 is TGCGCCAGCAGCTCACAAGGGGATGAGCAGTTCTTC. The variable domain in full, with the rest retrieved from reference TRBV5-1 and TRBJ2-1, is KAGVTQTPRYLIKTRGQQVTLSCSPISGHRSVSWYQQTPGQGLQFLFEYFSETQRNKGNFPGRFSGRQFSNSRSEMNVSTLELGDSALYLCASSSQGDEQFFGPGTRLTVL.

The chain combines TRBV2 with TRBJ2-1; 13 bases are shared with TRBD2. The CDR3 has 14 residues. Germline CDR1 is SNHLY and CDR2 is FYNNEI. J gave up 4 bases and V 8 bases, and 2 bases lay outside the gene matches. The CDR3 protein is CASQLAGGYNEQFF. In nucleotides, the CDR3 is TGTGCCAGCCAACTAGCGGGAGGGTACAATGAGCAGTTCTTC.

The sample holds one count of this clone. The V call is TRBV6-5, the J call TRBJ1-2; D gene uncertain. CDR1 is MNHEY, CDR2 SVGAGI, per germline. This CDR3 comprises 13 residues. The V end was cut by 8 bases, the J end by 5 bases, with 15 bases between. CDR3 sequence reads: CASRSVGYYGYTF. As DNA, the CDR3 is TGTGCCAGCCGCTCGGTCGGGTATTATGGCTACACCTTC.

The V and J genes are TRBV7-9 and TRBJ2-1; the match to TRBD2 covers 12 bases. The J segment lost 7 bases and the V segment lost 5 bases, leaving 9 bases of the junction unmatched. This CDR3 has 16 residues. Germline assignment: CDR1 SEHNR and CDR2 FQNEAQ (reference sequence). The CDR3 DNA reads TGTGCCAGCAGCCCAACCCTAGCGGGAGGGCAGAATGAGCAGTTCTTC. This sequence encodes CASSPTLAGGQNEQFF.

This clone has only one observation. V is TRBV28 and J is TRBJ1-1; no reliable D call. Germline CDR1 and CDR2: MDHEN and SYDVKM. This CDR3 contains 13 residues. V was clipped by 6 bases and J by 1 base, with 9 bases between them. CDR3 bases: TGTGCCAGCAGCCGTCCGGGGAACACTGAAGCTTTCTTT. Amino acid sequence: CASSRPGNTEAFF.

This clone was seen a handful of times. The chain carries TRBV7-9 and TRBJ1-2; 9 bases are shared with TRBD1. V lost 6 bases, J lost 6 bases, and 11 bases stayed unmatched. From germline, CDR1 is SEHNR and CDR2 FQNEAQ (reference sequence). The CDR3 covers 15 residues. The CDR3 region is CASRPTFRDRDGYTF. The CDR3 DNA reads TGTGCCAGCAGGCCTACATTCAGGGACAGGGATGGCTACACCTTC.

The CDR3 DNA follows: TGTGCCAGCTCACCCGGACAGGGTTTCACAGATACGCAGTATTTT. Its protein product is CASSPGQGFTDTQYF. The chain joins TRBV18 to TRBJ2-3; 8 nucleotides align to TRBD1. With 3 bases clipped from V and 2 bases from J, the junction kept 4 bases outside the gene matches. The germline gives CDR1 KGHSH, CDR2 LQKENI. The CDR3 has 15 residues.

V usage is TRBV4-3 and J usage is TRBJ2-7; D is uncertain. Germline V CDR1 and CDR2: LGHNA, YSLEER. V was shortened by 0 bases and J by 7 bases, with 10 bases between the two germline ends. This CDR3 comprises 13 residues. CDR3 region: CASSQEYAREQYF. The CDR3 DNA follows: TGCGCCAGCAGCCAAGAATACGCGAGGGAGCAGTACTTC.

The V gene is TRBV7-6, the J gene TRBJ2-1; the D gene is possibly TRBD1 (5 bases). The CDR3 is 13 residues long. Trimming took 0 bases from V and 6 from J, leaving 6 bases between them. Germline V gene data show CDR1 as SGHVS and CDR2 as FNYEAQ. CDR3 nucleotide sequence: TGTGCCAGCAGCTTAGCAACAGGCAATGAGCAGTTCTTC. Amino acids: CASSLATGNEQFF.

The chain has TRBV28 and TRBJ1-5, with no clear D. The CDR3 contains 11 residues. V was shortened by 6 bases and J by 5 bases, with 5 bases between the two germline ends. Germline loops: CDR1 MDHEN, CDR2 SYDVKM. The chain's CDR3 is CASRSHQPQHF. For the CDR3, the DNA is TGTGCCAGCAGATCACATCAGCCCCAGCATTTT.

This rearrangement joins TRBV7-8 to TRBJ1-6; TRBD1 matches at 8 bases. The V gene end was trimmed by 5 bases and the J gene end by 7 bases; junction bases not matched to a gene: 10. This CDR3 is built from 16 residues. Germline values: CDR1 SGHVS, CDR2 FQNEAQ. The CDR3 loop is CASSPGQGGGNSPLHF. The CDR3 region has the DNA TGTGCCAGCAGCCCTGGACAGGGAGGAGGGAATTCACCCCTCCACTTT.

Note on this clone: This sample also contains other DNA sequences that code for the same CDR3. The gene calls are TRBV29-1 and TRBJ1-1; 12 nucleotides match TRBD1. Trimming removed 6 bases from V and 4 bases from J; junction bases left unmatched: 3. The CDR3 consists of 13 residues. The germline gives CDR1 SQVTM, CDR2 ANQGSEA. The chain's CDR3 is CSVEGQGATEAFF. CDR3 nucleotides: TGCAGCGTGGAGGGACAGGGGGCCACTGAAGCTTTCTTT.

In its sample, this clone was seen once. V gene TRBV5-1 combines with J gene TRBJ1-1; D is ambiguous. CDR3 length equals 14 residues. Trimming stripped 7 bases from V and 2 bases from J, with 15 bases between. The V gene's germline CDR1 is SGHRS and CDR2 YFSETQ. In DNA form, the CDR3 reads TGCGCCAGCTTTGACAATTTCCCCAACACTGAAGCTTTCTTT. Amino acid sequence: CASFDNFPNTEAFF.

The chain carries TRBV5-4 and TRBJ1-3, with D perhaps matching TRBD1 (6 bases). Trimming took off 0 bases at V and 0 bases at J, with 13 bases between the two ends. The CDR3 extends over 17 amino acids. Germline V gives CDR1 SGHNT, CDR2 YYREEE (reference sequence). The CDR3 DNA follows: TGTGCCAGCAGCTTGGGGGGGCGCCAAAGCTCTGGAAACACCATATATTTT. Amino acid sequence: CASSLGGRQSSGNTIYF.

The chain links TRBV18 to TRBJ1-2; D gene unclear. The CDR3 has 16 residues. Germline loops: CDR1 KGHSH, CDR2 LQKENI. Trimming removed 3 bases at V and 0 bases at J, with 14 bases between. In nucleotides, the CDR3 is TGTGCCAGCTCACCTAGCCAAGTCGCTACTAACTATGGCTACACCTTC. Its translation: CASSPSQVATNYGYTF.

Written as DNA, the CDR3 is TGTGCCAGCAGCTTCTTGAATGAGCAGTTCTTC. This gives the protein CASSFLNEQFF. The rearrangement joins TRBV11-2 to TRBJ2-1; no clear D gene. Germline loops: CDR1 SGHAT, CDR2 FQNNGV. V was pared by 3 bases and J by 7 bases, with 4 bases between. The CDR3 length is 11 residues.

The V call is TRBV27, the J call TRBJ2-5; D not certain. V lost 6 bases, J lost 1 base, and 9 bases lay in between. Per germline, CDR1 MNHEY and CDR2 SMNVEV (reference sequence). The CDR3 totals 13 residues. DNA for the CDR3: TGTGCCAGCAGGCCGTTAAGCCAAGAGACCCAGTACTTC. Amino acid sequence: CASRPLSQETQYF.

This clone appeared a few times. V and J are TRBV2 and TRBJ2-7; TRBD1 is a possible D gene (5 bases). The ends were cut back, 4 bases at V and 1 base at J, with 5 bases in the middle. The CDR3 contains 12 residues. CDR1 and CDR2 from the germline V gene are SNHLY and FYNNEI. CDR3: CASSGQSYEQYF. The CDR3 bases are TGTGCCAGCAGTGGACAGTCCTACGAGCAGTACTTC.

This clone was recorded a few times. The chain carries TRBV10-3 and TRBJ2-1, with D perhaps matching TRBD2 (5 bases). Germline CDR1 reads ENHRY; CDR2 reads SYGVKD. Trimming left V 0 bases short and J 1 base short, with 10 bases between. The CDR3 extends over 16 amino acids. The CDR3 DNA sequence: TGTGCCATCAGTGAGTCCGACGGAGGATCCTACAATGAGCAGTTCTTC. Encoded protein: CAISESDGGSYNEQFF.

The chain combines TRBV12-5 with TRBJ2-1, with D possibly being TRBD2 (5 bases). Trimming pared 3 bases from V and 9 bases from J, leaving 12 bases between. Germline V gene data show CDR1 as LGHNT and CDR2 as FRNRAP. The CDR3 is 13 amino acids. This CDR3 reads CASGLAAGGEQFF. The DNA of the CDR3 is TGTGCTAGTGGTTTAGCCGCCGGAGGTGAGCAGTTCTTC.

J is TRBJ2-2 and V is TRBV14; D remains unclear. From germline, CDR1 is SGHDN and CDR2 FVKESK. The CDR3 is 12 residues long. V was cut by 6 bases and J by 7 bases, with 9 bases left in between. The CDR3 DNA reads TGTGCCAGCAGACCTAATCTCGGGGAGCTGTTTTTT. Its protein is CASRPNLGELFF.

This chain connects TRBV6-2 or TRBV6-3 to TRBJ2-7; D may be TRBD2 (6 bases). This CDR3 comprises 15 residues. Germline CDR1 and CDR2: MNHEY and SVGEGT. Trimming removed 3 bases from V and 1 base from J, with 13 bases in between. CDR3 protein: CASSYFTSSSYEQYF. The CDR3 region has the DNA TGTGCCAGCAGTTATTTTACTAGCTCTTCCTACGAGCAGTACTTC.

The gene calls are TRBV5-1 and TRBJ2-1; 15 nucleotides match TRBD2. The CDR3 extends over 20 amino acids. The germline gives CDR1 SGHRS, CDR2 YFSETQ. J gave up 9 bases and V 4 bases, and 20 bases lay outside the gene matches. In DNA form, the CDR3 reads TGCGCCAGCAGCCTTCCGGGACTAGCGGGAGGAGGTTATGTTGAGAGTGAGCAGTTCTTC. Residues: CASSLPGLAGGGYVESEQFF.

A single count supports this clone. The rearrangement links TRBV25-1 to TRBJ2-4; D is perhaps TRBD1 (6 bases). V shed 2 bases and J shed 9 bases, with 11 bases lying between them. Germline assignment: CDR1 MGHDK and CDR2 SYGVNS. CDR3 length: 13 amino acids. CDR3 amino acids: CASSEQGSVIQYF. The CDR3 DNA follows: TGTGCCAGCAGTGAACAGGGGTCCGTCATTCAGTACTTC. Variable domain in full (rest from reference TRBV25-1 and TRBJ2-4): EADIYQTPRYLVIGTGKKITLECSQTMGHDKMYWYQQDPGMELHLIHYSYGVNSTEKGDLSSESTVSRIRTEHFPLTLESARPSHTSQYLCASSEQGSVIQYFGAGTRLSVL.